This entry concerns a single T cell receptor (beta chain). The data belong to a study of blood T cell repertoires in COVID-19. Study details: Acute-phase and convalescent COVID-19 samples originated in the United States, Italy and Spain.

Between the trimmed V and J ends, which lost 5 bases and 6 bases, there was a span of 11 bases. The CDR3 runs 13 residues. The germline CDR1 and CDR2 sequences are ENHRY and SYGVKD. Generated by immunoSEQ multiplex PCR, the TCRdb table keeps only in-frame clones and is missing some. The repertoire holds approximately 20,000 clones, with 88% as singletons. The source material was peripheral blood. The chain uses TRBV10-3 and TRBJ2-1; maybe TRBD1 (5 bases). This TCR came from a human donor in a cohort sampled during active COVID-19. The CDR3 region is CAISRQGPNEQFF. DNA for the CDR3: TGTGCCATCAGTCGGCAGGGCCCCAATGAGCAGTTCTTC.